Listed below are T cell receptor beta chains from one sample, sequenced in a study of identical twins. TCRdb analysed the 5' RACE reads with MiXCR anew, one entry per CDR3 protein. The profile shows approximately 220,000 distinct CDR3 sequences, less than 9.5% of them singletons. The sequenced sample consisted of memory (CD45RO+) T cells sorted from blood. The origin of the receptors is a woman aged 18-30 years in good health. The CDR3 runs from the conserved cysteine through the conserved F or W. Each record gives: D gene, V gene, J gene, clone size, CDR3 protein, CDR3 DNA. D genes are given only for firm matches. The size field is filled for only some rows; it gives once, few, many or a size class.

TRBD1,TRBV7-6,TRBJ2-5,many,CASMALDRYQETQYF,TGTGCCAGCATGGCACTGGACAGGTATCAAGAGACCCAGTACTTC
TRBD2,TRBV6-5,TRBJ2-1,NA,CASSYEGSGRGNEQFF,TGTGCCAGCAGTTACGAGGGTAGCGGGAGGGGCAATGAGCAGTTCTTC
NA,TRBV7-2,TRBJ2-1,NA,CASSFTRESEQFF,TGTGCCAGCAGCTTCACTAGGGAATCTGAGCAGTTCTTC
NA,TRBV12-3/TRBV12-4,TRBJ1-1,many,CASRPTWARGTEAFF,TGTGCCAGCAGACCCACCTGGGCGAGGGGCACTGAAGCTTTCTTT
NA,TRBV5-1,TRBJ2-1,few,CASSSVGGRYNEQFF,TGCGCCAGCAGCTCAGTCGGCGGACGCTACAATGAGCAGTTCTTC
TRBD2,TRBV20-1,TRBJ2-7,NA,CSASPAGVTYEQYF,TGCAGTGCTAGCCCAGCGGGAGTAACCTACGAGCAGTACTTC
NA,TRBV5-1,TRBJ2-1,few,CASSLGQTYNEQFF,TGCGCCAGCAGCTTGGGGCAAACTTACAATGAGCAGTTCTTC
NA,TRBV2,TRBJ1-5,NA,CASSVEQPQHF,TGTGCCAGCAGTGTAGAACAGCCCCAGCATTTT
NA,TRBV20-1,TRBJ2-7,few,CSARGAVYEQYF,TGCAGTGCTAGGGGGGCGGTGTACGAGCAGTACTTC
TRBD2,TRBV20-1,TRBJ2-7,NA,CSAWTSGVRVQYF,TGCAGTGCTTGGACTAGCGGGGTTAGGGTGCAGTACTTC
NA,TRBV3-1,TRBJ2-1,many,CASSQSSAHNEQFF,TGTGCCAGCAGCCAATCCAGCGCCCACAATGAGCAGTTCTTC
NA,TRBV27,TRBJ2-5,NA,CASSLQWGGEETQYF,TGTGCCAGCTCCTTGCAGTGGGGGGGCGAAGAGACCCAGTACTTC
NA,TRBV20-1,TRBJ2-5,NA,CSARVTGPETQYF,TGCAGTGCTAGAGTAACAGGGCCAGAGACCCAGTACTTC
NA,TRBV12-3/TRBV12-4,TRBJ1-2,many,CASSSYPGEGGYTF,TGTGCCAGCAGTTCTTACCCCGGGGAGGGAGGCTACACCTTC
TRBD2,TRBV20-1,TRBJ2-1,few,CSAIPTSGFYNEQFF,TGCAGTGCTATTCCCACTAGCGGGTTTTACAATGAGCAGTTCTTC
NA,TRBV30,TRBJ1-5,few,CAWRRPNQPQHF,TGTGCCTGGAGGAGACCTAATCAGCCCCAGCATTTT
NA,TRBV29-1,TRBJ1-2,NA,CSVDEHQAGYTF,TGCAGCGTTGACGAACATCAGGCTGGCTACACCTTC
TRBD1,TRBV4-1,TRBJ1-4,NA,CASSQEKTGEEKLFF,TGCGCCAGCAGCCAAGAGAAGACAGGGGAGGAAAAACTGTTTTTT
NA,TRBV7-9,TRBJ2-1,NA,CASSLRTGSYNEQFF,TGTGCCAGCAGCTTAAGAACAGGTTCCTACAATGAGCAGTTCTTC